A selection of T cell receptor beta chains follows, all from one sample in a study of T-cell memory formation after mild COVID-19. TCRdb re-derived calls from the 5' RACE reads in MiXCR, one entry per CDR3 protein. The sample lists hundreds of thousands of distinct CDR3 sequences; 20% were seen once. The source material was PBMCs or a T cell subset sorted from them (not recorded which). The receptors stem from an adult woman who had mild COVID-19 (a few samples of this study predate the infection). Cell type and time point are not known. CDR3s include the opening cysteine and the closing phenylalanine or tryptophan. The D gene is left open where the match is weak. Clone size appears in some rows only: once, few, many, or a class for an expanded clone.

D gene,V gene,clone size,J gene,CDR3 protein,CDR3 DNA
TRBD2,TRBV19,many,TRBJ2-7,CASRGLAGGPAEQYF,TGTGCCAGTAGGGGACTAGCGGGAGGGCCGGCCGAGCAGTACTTC
-,TRBV3-1,few,TRBJ2-7,CASSQGGSRQPLYEQYF,TGTGCCAGCAGCCAAGGGGGTTCGCGACAGCCACTGTACGAGCAGTACTTC
TRBD2,TRBV20-1,few,TRBJ2-2,CSASTSGGSTGELFF,TGCAGTGCTAGTACTAGCGGGGGATCCACCGGGGAGCTGTTTTTT
-,TRBV3-1,-,TRBJ1-2,CASSQEAGWGEETF,TGTGCCAGCAGCCAGGAGGCAGGGTGGGGAGAGGAAACCTTC
-,TRBV3-1,-,TRBJ2-3,CASSQGGTGGDTQYF,TGTGCCAGCAGCCAAGGGGGGACTGGAGGAGATACGCAGTATTTT
TRBD1,TRBV6-5,-,TRBJ2-1,CASSYSWTGVSNEQFF,TGTGCCAGCAGTTACTCCTGGACAGGGGTGTCAAATGAGCAGTTCTTC
TRBD1,TRBV4-2,few,TRBJ2-7,CASSQDRWRQGADEQYF,TGTGCCAGCAGCCAAGATCGGTGGCGCCAGGGGGCCGACGAGCAGTACTTC
TRBD1,TRBV4-3,-,TRBJ2-7,CASSQDPGQGVEQYF,TGCGCCAGCAGCCAAGATCCGGGACAGGGGGTCGAGCAGTACTTC
-,TRBV3-1,few,TRBJ2-5,CASSTGHGQEETQYF,TGTGCCAGCAGTACGGGACACGGGCAGGAAGAGACCCAGTACTTC
TRBD1,TRBV25-1,-,TRBJ2-3,CASLGTETDTQYF,TGTGCCAGCCTCGGGACAGAAACAGATACGCAGTATTTT
TRBD2,TRBV20-1,-,TRBJ2-1,CSARDPLPSGGPYNEQFF,TGCAGTGCTAGAGATCCACTACCGAGCGGGGGGCCCTACAATGAGCAGTTCTTC
TRBD2,TRBV20-1,few,TRBJ2-3,CSAREGLRADTQYF,TGCAGTGCTAGAGAGGGACTACGGGCAGATACGCAGTATTTT
-,TRBV25-1,-,TRBJ1-2,CASSGQMFYGYTF,TGTGCCAGCAGTGGGCAGATGTTCTATGGCTACACCTTC
-,TRBV7-9,few,TRBJ2-5,CASSAGALETQYF,TGTGCCAGCAGCGCCGGGGCCCTTGAGACCCAGTACTTC
-,TRBV5-1,few,TRBJ1-1,CASSAGLGFPEAFF,TGCGCCAGCAGCGCAGGGCTTGGATTCCCTGAAGCTTTCTTT
-,TRBV6-1,few,TRBJ2-5,CASRKGGQQETQYF,TGTGCCAGCAGGAAGGGGGGCCAGCAAGAGACCCAGTACTTC
TRBD2,TRBV7-6,few,TRBJ2-1,CASSLETSGGTYNEQFF,TGTGCCAGCAGCTTAGAGACTAGCGGGGGGACTTACAATGAGCAGTTCTTC
TRBD1,TRBV12-3/TRBV12-4,many,TRBJ2-7,CASRKGTEFPYEQYF,TGTGCCAGCAGGAAAGGGACAGAATTTCCCTACGAGCAGTACTTC
-,TRBV25-1,few,TRBJ2-1,CASSAARSYNEQFF,TGTGCCAGCAGTGCGGCCCGCTCCTACAATGAGCAGTTCTTC
-,TRBV4-1,few,TRBJ2-2,CASSQDIGGELFF,TGCGCCAGCAGCCAAGATATAGGTGGGGAGCTGTTTTTT
-,TRBV11-2,few,TRBJ2-7,CASSWGHQTYEQYF,TGTGCCAGCAGCTGGGGACACCAGACCTACGAGCAGTACTTC
TRBD2,TRBV12-3/TRBV12-4,few,TRBJ2-3,CASSFKASGVRDTQYF,TGTGCCAGCAGTTTTAAGGCTAGCGGGGTCCGGGATACGCAGTATTTT
-,TRBV15,-,TRBJ2-3,CATSRLRGTDTQYF,TGTGCCACCAGCAGACTGAGAGGCACAGATACGCAGTATTTT
-,TRBV15,few,TRBJ1-1,CATSGDSVMNTEAFF,TGTGCCACCAGCGGAGACAGTGTCATGAACACTGAAGCTTTCTTT
-,TRBV6-1,-,TRBJ1-1,CASSEATDTEAFF,TGTGCCAGCAGTGAAGCGACGGACACTGAAGCTTTCTTT
-,TRBV29-1,-,TRBJ1-2,CSVGGPRGTGYTF,TGCAGCGTTGGGGGGCCTCGGGGGACTGGCTACACCTTC
-,TRBV27,-,TRBJ2-7,CASSLGGDLAYEQYF,TGTGCCAGCAGTTTAGGAGGGGACTTAGCCTACGAGCAGTACTTC